This T cell receptor (beta chain) was sequenced for a study of blood T cell repertoires in COVID-19. Turning to the study itself: Samples representing acute and convalescent COVID-19 were sourced from the United States, Italy and Spain. PBMCs, B-cell-depleted T cells, or T cells were the source of the cDNA or gDNA that made up the material.

Authors' processing steps: Researchers report that nucleated cell counts were estimated from reference gene primer amplification. The method was immunoSEQ multiplex PCR; TCRdb's version includes in-frame clones alone and lacks a portion of them. The V and J calls and clone size come from that table; D and trimming were worked out from the DNA. The sample lists about 280,000 clones, 80% to 90% occurring once. The germline CDR1 and CDR2 sequences are MGHRA and YSYEKL. V dropped 1 base and J dropped 0; count of bases not matched to a gene: 10. This CDR3 region has 18 residues. This clone appeared a few times.

The material sequenced was peripheral blood. This clonotype was sampled from a woman in her sixties or seventies with acute or convalescent COVID-19. The genes are TRBV4-1 and TRBJ2-3; TRBD1 aligns across 7 bases. The CDR3 DNA is TGCGCCAGCAGCCAAGGAACCTACAGGGGCCAAAGCACAGATACGCAGTATTTT. Its protein is CASSQGTYRGQSTDTQYF.